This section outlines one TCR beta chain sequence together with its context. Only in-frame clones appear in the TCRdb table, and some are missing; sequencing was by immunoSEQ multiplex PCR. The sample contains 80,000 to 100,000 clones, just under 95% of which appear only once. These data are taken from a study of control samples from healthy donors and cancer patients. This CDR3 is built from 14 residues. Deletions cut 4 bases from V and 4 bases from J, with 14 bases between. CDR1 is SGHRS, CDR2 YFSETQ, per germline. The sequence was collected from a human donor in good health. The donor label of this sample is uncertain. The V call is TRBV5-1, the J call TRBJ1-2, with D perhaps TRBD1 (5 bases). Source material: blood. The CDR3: CASSPDTGLYGYTF. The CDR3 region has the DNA TGCGCCAGCAGCCCGGACACAGGCCTCTATGGCTACACCTTC.